This entry concerns a single T cell receptor beta chain. The CDR3 totals 14 residues. CDR1 is SNHLY, CDR2 FYNNEI, per germline. Trimming removed 6 bases from V and 3 bases from J; junction bases left unmatched: 6. This record comes from a study of blood T cell repertoires in COVID-19. TCRdb's table, derived via immunoSEQ multiplex PCR, lists solely in-frame clones and lacks some. This sample carries some 180,000 clones, more than 80% of them seen once, and the ten largest clones take approximately 7.3%. The genes are TRBV2 and TRBJ2-5; 8 bases fit TRBD1. What was sequenced was peripheral blood. The origin of this receptor is a human donor in a cohort sampled during active COVID-19. The CDR3, as DNA: TGTGCCAGCAGCCCGGACAGGGTAGAAGAGACCCAGTACTTC. Translating it yields CASSPDRVEETQYF.